The entry below describes one T cell receptor (beta chain). V lost 5 bases and J lost 7; bases outside the gene matches: 6. This CDR3 has 16 residues. Per the germline V gene, CDR1 is SEHNR and CDR2 is FQNEAQ (reference sequence). The sample belongs to a study of T-cell reconstitution after alpha-beta-depleted transplantation in children. TCRbeta library preparation incorporated unique molecular identifiers. TCRdb reprocessed the PCR reads with MiXCR, giving one entry per CDR3 protein. This sample has 250,000 to 400,000 distinct CDR3 sequences; approximately 23% occur once, and the top ten carry 10% to 11%.

This TCR was sampled from a male patient younger than 18 who had a stem cell transplant for acute lymphoblastic leukemia, so the T cells may come from the graft donor. The chain joins TRBV7-9 to TRBJ2-1; 15 bases align to TRBD2. Sequencing used PBMCs, mostly from graft donor cells, obtained 180 days after TCRalphabeta/CD19-depleted stem cell transplant. The CDR3 region is CASSRPGLAGGNEQFF. The DNA of the CDR3 is TGTGCCAGCAGCCGTCCGGGACTAGCGGGAGGTAATGAGCAGTTCTTC.